These 16 T cell receptor beta chains were all obtained from the same sample, sequenced in a study of T cell responses to AZD1222 COVID-19 vaccine. Clones were sequenced by immunoSEQ multiplex PCR, and TCRdb holds only the in-frame ones, with some missing. The table has some 140,000 clones, roughly nine tenths seen once; the top ten hold 15% to 20%. This sample comprised peripheral blood, obtained on day 0 of AZD1222 vaccination. The receptor source for this set is an adult in good health.

This rearrangement joins TRBV27 to TRBJ2-5; 10 nucleotides agree with TRBD1. The CDR3 has 17 residues. J was trimmed by 5 bases and V by 5 bases; bases with no gene match: 14. In germline, CDR1 is MNHEY, CDR2 SMNVEV (reference sequence). CDR3 sequence (DNA): TGTGCCAGCAGTCAAGACGGACGGACAGGGGGTTGGGAGACCCAGTACTTC. Protein sequence: CASSQDGRTGGWETQYF.

This sequence joins TRBV9 and TRBJ2-3; the match to TRBD2 covers 11 bases. The CDR3 has 16 amino acids. Germline loops: CDR1 SGDLS, CDR2 YYNGEE. Trimming at V came to 3 bases and at J to 1 base, leaving 4 bases not matched to a gene. In DNA form, the CDR3 reads TGTGCCAGCAGCGCCCCACTAGCGGGGGGCACAGATACGCAGTATTTT. It translates to CASSAPLAGGTDTQYF.

The chain couples TRBV7-2 to TRBJ1-5; 8 nucleotides align to TRBD1. Trimming cost V 5 bases and J 7 bases; bases outside gene matches: 7. Germline CDR1 and CDR2: SGHTA and FQGNSA. The CDR3 covers 14 residues. The CDR3 here is CASSADRVEQPQHF. Here the CDR3 DNA reads TGTGCCAGCAGCGCGGACAGGGTGGAACAGCCCCAGCATTTT.

This clone was recorded once. This chain connects TRBV2 to TRBJ2-2, with a weak D call TRBD2 (7 bases). Trimming pared 4 bases from V and 2 bases from J, leaving 14 bases between. The CDR3 runs 16 residues. The germline V gene encodes CDR1 SNHLY and CDR2 FYNNEI. The CDR3 sequence: CASSGGRGHNTGELFF. As DNA, the CDR3 is TGTGCCAGCAGTGGAGGGAGGGGACATAACACCGGGGAGCTGTTTTTT.

The chain couples TRBV5-4 to TRBJ1-4, with 7 positions matching TRBD1. V lost 0 bases, J lost 8 bases, and 7 bases stayed unmatched. The length of the CDR3 is 15 residues. Per the germline V gene, CDR1 is SGHNT and CDR2 is YYREEE (reference sequence). CDR3 loop: CASSLAGQGEEKLFF. CDR3 coding DNA: TGTGCCAGCAGCTTGGCCGGGCAGGGGGAGGAAAAACTGTTTTTT.

This clone was picked up one time. The genes are TRBV11-3 and TRBJ1-4; 7 bases map to TRBD1. The CDR3 extends over 15 amino acids. Germline V CDR1 and CDR2: SGHNT, YENEEA. V trimming: 3 bases; J trimming: 11 bases; junction bases outside the gene matches: 12. The CDR3, as DNA: TGTGCCAGCAGCTTTCAGGGGGGGACCTTCGAGAAACTGTTTTTT. Its protein product is CASSFQGGTFEKLFF.

The chain is built from TRBV13 and TRBJ2-7; 15 bases map to TRBD2. Germline values: CDR1 PRHDT, CDR2 FYEKMQ (reference sequence). This CDR3 region has 16 residues. J lost 4 bases, V lost 5 bases, and 6 bases had no gene match. CDR3 sequence: CASSPGTSGGSYEQYF. CDR3 coding DNA: TGTGCCAGCAGCCCCGGGACTAGCGGGGGGTCTTACGAGCAGTACTTC.

V is TRBV7-6 and J is TRBJ2-7, with TRBD2 matching over 12 bases. CDR1 and CDR2 from the germline V gene are SGHVS and FNYEAQ. Trimming cost V 1 base and J 5 bases; bases outside gene matches: 9. CDR3 length: 17 amino acids. CDR3 sequence (DNA): TGTGCCAGCAGCTTAGTAGCTAGCGGGAGGGCCCGCCACGAGCAGTACTTC. Translating gives CASSLVASGRARHEQYF.

This chain joins TRBV9 and TRBJ1-1; D is perhaps TRBD1 (5 bases). Germline CDR1 SGDLS, CDR2 YYNGEE. V was trimmed by 7 bases and J by 0 bases, leaving 13 bases between them. The CDR3 covers 14 residues. CDR3 nucleotide sequence: TGTGCCAGCTCCCGGGGGAGCCTGAACACTGAAGCTTTCTTT. This sequence encodes CASSRGSLNTEAFF.

The V gene is TRBV9, the J gene TRBJ1-2; D unclear. The V gene's germline CDR1 is SGDLS and CDR2 YYNGEE. The V end lost 0 bases, the J end lost 8 bases, and 14 bases lay between the germline ends. The CDR3 is 14 residues long. The CDR3 DNA sequence: TGTGCCAGCAGCGTAGACCCGCAGGCGTGGGGCTACACCTTC. Its translation is CASSVDPQAWGYTF.

The chain employs TRBV28 and TRBJ1-6; tentatively, D is TRBD1 (5 bases). The CDR3 is 14 residues long. From germline, CDR1 is MDHEN and CDR2 SYDVKM. The V end was cut by 7 bases, the J end by 10 bases, with 17 bases between. This chain's CDR3 is CASIPGQGRSPLHF. CDR3 nucleotide sequence: TGTGCCAGCATACCTGGGCAGGGAAGATCACCCCTCCACTTT.

The chain employs TRBV5-4 and TRBJ1-1; D unclear. This CDR3 is built from 14 residues. Germline-derived CDR1 and CDR2 are SGHNT and YYREEE (reference sequence). Trimming removed 4 bases at V and 0 bases at J, with 10 bases between. CDR3 region: CASSAGPLNTEAFF. The CDR3 DNA sequence: TGTGCCAGCAGCGCCGGGCCTCTGAACACTGAAGCTTTCTTT.

The rearrangement uses TRBV19 and TRBJ1-4; D gene unclear. This CDR3 is 15 amino acids long. Deletions cut 5 bases from V and 4 bases from J, with 14 bases between. Per the germline V gene, CDR1 is LNHDA and CDR2 is SQIVND (reference sequence). The DNA for the CDR3 is TGTGCCAGTAGTCGACAAGGACCGAGTAATGAAAAACTGTTTTTT. It codes for CASSRQGPSNEKLFF.

The chain is built from TRBV7-9 and TRBJ2-7; D possibly corresponds to TRBD1 (6 bases). Deletions cut 6 bases from V and 8 bases from J, with 23 bases between. Germline lookup yields CDR1 SEHNR and CDR2 FQNEAQ (reference sequence). The CDR3 extends over 15 amino acids. The CDR3 nucleotides read TGTGCCAGCAGAAGCTTAGTGGGGGACAAGCCCCAGCAGTACTTC. Its translation is CASRSLVGDKPQQYF.

The rearrangement links TRBV9 to TRBJ2-1; 7 positions agree with TRBD1. With 0 bases clipped from V and 2 bases from J, the junction kept 5 bases outside the gene matches. CDR1 SGDLS and CDR2 YYNGEE come from the germline V gene. The CDR3 runs to 16 residues. The CDR3 reads CASSVDRGQTYNEQFF. The CDR3 coding sequence is TGTGCCAGCAGCGTAGACCGGGGACAGACCTACAATGAGCAGTTCTTC.

The V and J genes are TRBV19 and TRBJ1-2; 8 positions match TRBD1. CDR1 and CDR2 (germline): LNHDA, SQIVND (reference sequence). The CDR3 length is 15 residues. With V trimmed by 5 bases and J by 4 bases, 9 bases remained unmatched. The CDR3 region is CASSPGQGSGYGYTF. The CDR3 nucleotides read TGTGCCAGTAGTCCCGGACAGGGAAGCGGCTATGGCTACACCTTC.